The entry below describes one TCR beta chain. Trimming cost V 2 bases and J 6 bases; bases outside gene matches: 8. Germline-derived CDR1 and CDR2 are MNHNS and SASEGT. The CDR3 runs 16 residues. This sample is part of a study of blood T cell repertoires in COVID-19. Study-wide background: COVID-19 samples from acute and convalescent phases originated in the United States, Italy and Spain.

Here immunoSEQ multiplex PCR was the method, and the copy in TCRdb shows in-frame clones only, minus some. The table includes hundreds of thousands of clones, around four fifths detected once. This clonotype originated in a woman over 75 with active or convalescent COVID-19. This sequence joins TRBV6-1 and TRBJ2-3, with 10 bases that match TRBD2. Specimen: peripheral blood. The CDR3 reads CASSEQPSGRGDTQYF. The CDR3 coding sequence is TGTGCCAGCAGTGAACAGCCTAGCGGGAGAGGGGATACGCAGTATTTT.